This T cell receptor beta chain was profiled in a study of blood T cell repertoires in COVID-19 (dated by TCRdb to the early 2020s). Some background on the complete study: Samples from collaborators originated in the United States, Italy and Spain and spanned both the acute and convalescent phases of COVID-19. The material from the prospective study consisted of cDNA or gDNA derived from T cells, B-cell-depleted T cells, or PBMCs. Subjects who had been exposed to COVID-19, were actively infected with it, or had recovered from it provided the deeply sampled blood TCRbeta repertoires that made up the dataset. The repertoires were released in a freely available public database meant as a resource for research on the immune response to SARS-CoV-2. Samples came from the ongoing ImmuneRACE study (first 160 participants) plus 1,254 subjects from 6 global collaborators. Nearly every sample came with metadata listing a de-identified subject ID, COVID-19 status, age in years and sex. Where available, HLA class I and class II types were obtained from metadata supplied by the sample provider rather than from assay-based typing. Overall study results and their limits: The amount of clinical and demographic metadata varied by source and participant and was provided uncurated.

Concerning this clone itself: Its antigen is not yet known. Per-base qualities were not stored, and no clone one base away is much larger.

TCRbeta CDR3 regions were amplified from genomic DNA by means of the immunoSEQ Assay, a bias-controlled multiplex PCR. Under the source paper's analysis protocol: The number of nucleated cells in each sample was estimated by amplification of reference gene primers within the assay. To quantify the absolute abundance of each unique TCRbeta CDR3 rearrangement, sequence reads were collapsed and filtered. For each sample, productive Simpson clonality was calculated by taking the square root of Simpson's diversity index across productive rearrangements. Not all clones reach the TCRdb copy of this immuneACCESS table, which keeps in-frame sequences only. Checked studies attribute under half of the gap to unresolved V genes and leave the rest unexplained. The D gene and trimming were derived from the DNA, and the V and J assignments and clone size from that table. This sample gives roughly 150,000 clones in total; approximately 81% of them show up just once. Around 5.3% of the sample is held by the ten biggest clonotypes.

The germline V and J ends show losses of 6 bases and 2 bases respectively, and no gene match explains 17 bases of the junction. From the germline V gene, CDR1 is SGHAT and CDR2 is FQNNGV. The CDR3 covers 19 residues, taking in both the cysteine and the phenylalanine. Only the CDR3 portion is preserved as DNA: 57 bases, with reading frame beginning at the first base. Participants in the prospective study were aged about 18 to 89 years, lived in 20 to 30 United States geographic areas, and enrolled through a virtual design. In the prospective study, participants were assigned to cohorts based on the clinical history participants reported in a screening survey and a study questionnaire. In the prospective study, mobile phlebotomists collected whole blood, serum and a nasopharyngeal or oropharyngeal swab from each participant. Participants in the prospective study had the option to provide additional blood draws and questionnaires over an approximately 2-month period. Prospective study blood samples were shipped either frozen or at room temperature before DNA extraction.

The sample was PBMCs or T cells enriched from blood (not recorded which). The chain employs TRBV11-2 and TRBJ2-5; 11 nucleotides in the junction match TRBD2. The receptor was derived from a woman between 35 and 50 years old with acute COVID-19. CDR3 reads: CASSSSLQPGLAAQETQYF. The DNA sequence is TGTGCCAGCAGTTCCTCCCTTCAGCCGGGACTAGCGGCTCAAGAGACCCAGTACTTC.